A selection of T cell receptor beta chains follows, all from one sample in a study of shared clonotypes between healthy human individuals. Clones were read by immunoSEQ multiplex PCR, and TCRdb kept only the in-frame ones, dropping some. The sample records roughly 2.1 million clones, about 93% being singletons. Sequenced sample: naive CD8+ T cells from PBMCs. The receptor set was obtained from a man between 18 and 35 years old in good health. Some clones in this sample may be carry-over from other donors' samples. The CDR3 runs from the conserved cysteine through the conserved F or W.

V	J	CDR3
TRBV6-5	TRBJ1-1	CASSVRGLPVTEAFF
TRBV7-9	TRBJ2-7	CASSQSRTANEQYF
TRBV7-3	TRBJ2-1	CASSSGTGGVYEQFF
TRBV27	TRBJ1-1	CASSLGLRNSEAFF
TRBV9	TRBJ2-5	CASSAVVTSLQETQYF
TRBV6-4	TRBJ1-1	CASSEDRSTEAFF
TRBV27	TRBJ2-7	CASSLASGALGYEQYF
TRBV7-9	TRBJ2-2	CASSLMMGENTGELFF
TRBV28	TRBJ1-2	CASSWTGGDGYTF
TRBV7-9	TRBJ1-3	CASSSQGGINTIYF
TRBV6-5	TRBJ2-7	CASSPGGPYEQYF
TRBV7-8	TRBJ2-5	CASSLLSGRVGETQYF
TRBV10-1	TRBJ1-2	CASSREFPNYGYTF
TRBV5-8	TRBJ1-5	CASSWRFPNNQPQHF
TRBV27	TRBJ1-4	CASSLGAGLNEKLFF
TRBV19	TRBJ2-2	CASSIWEGHKAGELFF
TRBV28	TRBJ2-3	CASSIQWTDTQYF
TRBV27	TRBJ1-1	CATQQGANTEAFF
TRBV27	TRBJ1-1	CASSLTGTDEAFF
TRBV7-8	TRBJ2-7	CASSLGDEQYF
TRBV30	TRBJ1-6	CAWEGGSGTANSPLHF
TRBV7-9	TRBJ2-2	CASSLDVQSGELFF
TRBV5-1	TRBJ1-1	CASRAWEGITEAFF
TRBV30	TRBJ1-1	CALRENTEAFF
TRBV7-9	TRBJ2-1	CASRDKTVGEQFF
TRBV19	TRBJ1-2	CASSGPPGYTF
TRBV6-5	TRBJ2-2	CASSYTASNTGELFF
TRBV2	TRBJ2-1	CASSVAVNEQFF
TRBV19	TRBJ1-5	CASSYRLYSNQPQHF
TRBV15	TRBJ2-1	CATSSRSSGRDPYNEQFF
TRBV7-9	TRBJ2-7	CASSSTRDRGPYEQYF
TRBV5-8	TRBJ1-4	CASSWGTGATNEKLFF
TRBV2	TRBJ2-7	CAGGTGHYEQYF
TRBV29-1	TRBJ2-7	CSVVGPRTGTYEQYF
TRBV11-2	TRBJ1-1	CASSPLQGKEQNTEAFF
TRBV27	TRBJ1-1	CASSLYGPNTEAFF
TRBV4-1	TRBJ2-7	CASSQRTVPSGEQYF